These T cell receptor beta chains were read from a single sample in a study of blood T cell repertoires in COVID-19. Data came from immunoSEQ multiplex PCR; TCRdb stores just in-frame clones and leaves some out. The sample has 65,000 to 85,000 clones; under 80% are singletons. Sequencing was done on a sample of peripheral blood. These receptors originate from a human donor in a cohort sampled during active COVID-19. CDR3s include the opening cysteine and the closing phenylalanine or tryptophan. The order of the fields is V gene, D gene, clone size, J gene, CDR3 protein, CDR3 DNA. A D gene is named only where the DNA matches it firmly. A row's size may be missing; if present it is once, few, many or a size class.

>TRBV7-9|TRBD1|-|TRBJ1-1
CASSPGQGFYTEAFF
TGTGCCAGCAGCCCGGGACAGGGGTTTTACACTGAAGCTTTCTTT
>TRBV5-1|-|-|TRBJ2-7
CASSSDWTYEQYF
TGCGCCAGCAGCTCGGACTGGACCTACGAGCAGTACTTC
>TRBV6-6|-|-|TRBJ2-1
CASNPRGYNEQFF
TGTGCCAGCAACCCCCGGGGGTACAATGAGCAGTTCTTC
>TRBV10-1|TRBD1|few|TRBJ2-3
CASAGGQGGTDTQYF
TGCGCCAGCGCCGGCGGACAGGGAGGCACAGATACGCAGTATTTT
>TRBV6-5|TRBD2|once|TRBJ2-2
CASSPGTSRTGELFF
TGTGCCAGCAGCCCCGGGACTAGCCGTACCGGGGAGCTGTTTTTT
>TRBV9|TRBD2|-|TRBJ2-1
CASSESGSPYNEQFF
TGTGCCAGCAGCGAGAGCGGGAGCCCCTACAATGAGCAGTTCTTC
>TRBV27|TRBD2|-|TRBJ2-3
CASSPTSGTDTQYF
TGTGCCAGCAGCCCAACTAGCGGCACAGATACGCAGTATTTT
>TRBV19|-|-|TRBJ1-1
CASSITGFTEAFF
TGTGCCAGTAGTATAACAGGGTTCACTGAAGCTTTCTTT
>TRBV7-6|-|-|TRBJ2-5
CASSFSGEATQYF
TGTGCCAGCAGCTTCTCGGGGGAAGCGACCCAGTACTTC
>TRBV24-1|TRBD2|-|TRBJ2-7
CATSDPSLRDGRAEQYF
TGTGCCACCAGTGACCCCTCTTTGCGGGACGGGAGGGCCGAGCAGTACTTC
>TRBV6-5|-|-|TRBJ2-2
CASSMSGNTGELFF
TGTGCCAGCAGTATGTCGGGGAACACCGGGGAGCTGTTTTTT
>TRBV6-5|-|-|TRBJ1-1
CASSYSIAANTEAFF
TGTGCCAGCAGTTACTCGATTGCGGCGAACACTGAAGCTTTCTTT
>TRBV30|-|-|TRBJ1-2
CAWSGGAIYGYTF
TGTGCCTGGAGTGGCGGGGCGATCTATGGCTACACCTTC
>TRBV7-9|-|-|TRBJ2-7
CASSWGLGQSNEQYF
TGTGCCAGCAGCTGGGGTCTGGGGCAGTCGAACGAGCAGTACTTC
>TRBV11-2|TRBD2|-|TRBJ2-5
CASSPGTSVGQETQYF
TGTGCCAGCAGCCCAGGGACTAGTGTAGGGCAAGAGACCCAGTACTTC
>TRBV6-5|TRBD2|many|TRBJ2-7
CASSYSPTSAEQYF
TGTGCCAGCAGTTACTCCCCGACTAGCGCCGAGCAGTACTTC
>TRBV27|TRBD1|-|TRBJ2-7
CASSLGTGRYEQYF
TGTGCCAGCAGTTTAGGGACAGGGCGCTACGAGCAGTACTTC
>TRBV5-4|TRBD2|-|TRBJ2-5
CASSEVAGGFQETQYF
TGTGCCAGCTCGGAAGTCGCGGGGGGGTTCCAAGAGACCCAGTACTTC
>TRBV7-2|-|-|TRBJ2-2
CAGSRSTGELFF
TGTGCCGGCAGCCGTTCCACCGGGGAGCTGTTTTTT
>TRBV6-5|-|-|TRBJ2-3
CASSYSRGTQYF
TGTGCCAGCAGTTACTCAAGGGGTACGCAGTATTTT
>TRBV28|-|-|TRBJ1-2
CASRAGTLLGYTF
TGTGCCAGCAGGGCAGGAACGCTTCTAGGCTACACCTTC
>TRBV19|TRBD2|-|TRBJ2-2
CASSMSGLAGPTGELFF
TGTGCCAGTAGTATGAGTGGCCTAGCGGGACCAACCGGGGAGCTGTTTTTT
>TRBV24-1|-|few|TRBJ1-1
CATSREVGTEAFF
TGTGCCACCAGCAGGGAGGTCGGCACTGAAGCTTTCTTT
>TRBV19|-|-|TRBJ1-6
CASSPPLLAGRHSPLHF
TGTGCCAGTAGTCCGCCTCTGCTGGCAGGGAGGCATTCACCCCTCCACTTT
>TRBV5-1|TRBD2|-|TRBJ2-3
CASSLDRGGATDTQYF
TGCGCCAGCAGCTTGGATCGCGGGGGGGCCACAGATACGCAGTATTTT
>TRBV6-1|TRBD1|-|TRBJ1-2
CASALQGYDSGYTF
TGTGCCAGCGCTTTACAGGGGTATGATTCGGGCTACACCTTC
>TRBV2|-|-|TRBJ1-1
CASKRGTGNTEAFF
TGTGCCAGCAAACGGGGGACGGGGAACACTGAAGCTTTCTTT
>TRBV18|-|-|TRBJ1-1
CASSLLEGNTEAFF
TGTGCCAGCTCACTTCTCGAGGGGAACACTGAAGCTTTCTTT
>TRBV6-5|TRBD1|-|TRBJ1-2
CASRPDRGDYGYTF
TGTGCCAGCAGACCGGACAGGGGCGACTATGGCTACACCTTC
>TRBV25-1|TRBD2|few|TRBJ2-3
CASSEWAGLSTDTQYF
TGTGCCAGCAGTGAATGGGCGGGACTAAGCACAGATACGCAGTATTTT
>TRBV27|-|-|TRBJ1-5
CASSPGIGNQPQHF
TGTGCCAGCAGTCCAGGGATTGGCAATCAGCCCCAGCATTTT
>TRBV7-6|-|-|TRBJ2-5
CASSSLGPVSGGNQETQYF
TGTGCCAGCAGCTCATTAGGTCCGGTTAGCGGAGGCAATCAAGAGACCCAGTACTTC
>TRBV9|TRBD1|-|TRBJ2-5
CASSVVTGGQETQYF
TGTGCCAGCAGCGTGGTGACAGGGGGTCAAGAGACCCAGTACTTC
>TRBV18|-|-|TRBJ2-2
CASSPQTYYRWRELFF
TGTGCCAGCTCACCACAAACTTATTACAGGTGGCGGGAGCTGTTTTTT
>TRBV9|TRBD1|many|TRBJ1-2
CASSVAGDSYGYTF
TGTGCCAGCAGCGTAGCTGGGGACAGCTATGGCTACACCTTC
>TRBV9|-|-|TRBJ2-3
CASSVGRALSTDTQYF
TGTGCCAGCAGCGTAGGGAGGGCATTGAGCACAGATACGCAGTATTTT
>TRBV29-1|-|once|TRBJ2-2
CSAQDGELFF
TGCAGCGCCCAGGACGGGGAGCTGTTTTTT
>TRBV5-1|TRBD1|few|TRBJ2-7
CASSEGQLEQYF
TGCGCCAGCAGCGAGGGACAGCTCGAGCAGTACTTC
>TRBV2|-|-|TRBJ2-2
CASSEQVTGELFF
TGTGCCAGCAGTGAACAGGTCACCGGGGAGCTGTTTTTT
>TRBV2|TRBD2|-|TRBJ2-3
CASSEAVTSVNPDTQYF
TGTGCCAGCAGTGAAGCGGTAACTAGCGTTAATCCAGATACGCAGTATTTT
>TRBV4-3|TRBD2|few|TRBJ2-3
CASSQETSGSADTQYF
TGCGCCAGCAGCCAAGAGACTAGCGGGAGCGCAGATACGCAGTATTTT
>TRBV10-2|TRBD1|-|TRBJ2-2
CASRRQGLNTGELFF
TGCGCCAGCCGACGACAGGGGCTAAACACCGGGGAGCTGTTTTTT
>TRBV7-9|-|once|TRBJ1-4
CASSFLERGNEKLFF
TGTGCCAGCAGCTTTTTGGAACGGGGTAATGAAAAACTGTTTTTT
>TRBV5-4|TRBD2|-|TRBJ2-2
CASTSGLAGGELFF
TGTGCCAGCACCTCGGGACTAGCAGGCGGGGAGCTGTTTTTT
>TRBV5-1|TRBD2|-|TRBJ2-1
CASSLGLAGGNNEQFF
TGCGCCAGCAGCTTGGGTCTAGCGGGGGGAAACAATGAGCAGTTCTTC
>TRBV5-1|TRBD1|-|TRBJ2-7
CASSLQGYEQYF
TGCGCCAGCAGCCTACAGGGGTACGAGCAGTACTTC
>TRBV29-1|-|-|TRBJ2-7
CSVAGTSYEQYF
TGCAGCGTTGCTGGGACTTCGTACGAGCAGTACTTC
>TRBV15|TRBD2|-|TRBJ2-1
CATSRGTSGRSEQFF
TGTGCCACCAGCAGAGGGACTAGCGGGAGGAGTGAGCAGTTCTTC
>TRBV6-4|-|-|TRBJ1-2
CATQVQVLANYGYTF
TGTGCCACCCAAGTCCAGGTCCTCGCTAACTATGGCTACACCTTC
>TRBV11-3|TRBD2|-|TRBJ2-5
CASSLSGIQETQYF
TGTGCCAGCAGCTTGAGCGGGATCCAAGAGACCCAGTACTTC
>TRBV24-1|TRBD2|-|TRBJ2-3
CATSDRSRLAGGDTQYF
TGTGCCACCAGTGACCGCTCTCGACTAGCGGGAGGAGATACGCAGTATTTT
>TRBV7-8|-|-|TRBJ2-1
CASSRWQLAYNGQFF
TGTGCCAGCAGCCGATGGCAACTAGCTTACAATGGGCAGTTCTTC